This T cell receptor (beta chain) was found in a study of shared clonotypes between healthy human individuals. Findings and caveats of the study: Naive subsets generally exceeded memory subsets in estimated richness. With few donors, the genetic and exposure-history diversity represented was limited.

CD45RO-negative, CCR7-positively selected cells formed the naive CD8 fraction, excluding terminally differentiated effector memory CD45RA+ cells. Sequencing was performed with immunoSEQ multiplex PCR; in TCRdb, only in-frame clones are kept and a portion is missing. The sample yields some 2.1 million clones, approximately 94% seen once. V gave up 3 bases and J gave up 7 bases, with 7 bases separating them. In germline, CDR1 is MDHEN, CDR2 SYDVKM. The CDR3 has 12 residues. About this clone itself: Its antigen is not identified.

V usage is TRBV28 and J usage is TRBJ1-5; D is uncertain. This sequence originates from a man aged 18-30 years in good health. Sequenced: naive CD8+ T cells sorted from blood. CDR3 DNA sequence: TGTGCCAGCAGTTTTGGGGAACAGCCCCAGCATTTT. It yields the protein CASSFGEQPQHF.